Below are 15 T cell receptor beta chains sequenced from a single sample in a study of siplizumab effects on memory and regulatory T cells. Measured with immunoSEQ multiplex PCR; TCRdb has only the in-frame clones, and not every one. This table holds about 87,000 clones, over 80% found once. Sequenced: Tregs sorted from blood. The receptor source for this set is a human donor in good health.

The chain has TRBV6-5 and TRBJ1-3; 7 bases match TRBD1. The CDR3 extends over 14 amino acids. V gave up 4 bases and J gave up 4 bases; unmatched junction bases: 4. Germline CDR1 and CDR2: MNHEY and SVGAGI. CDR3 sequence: CASSLQGFGNTIYF. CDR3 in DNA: TGTGCCAGCAGTTTACAGGGGTTCGGAAACACCATATATTTT.

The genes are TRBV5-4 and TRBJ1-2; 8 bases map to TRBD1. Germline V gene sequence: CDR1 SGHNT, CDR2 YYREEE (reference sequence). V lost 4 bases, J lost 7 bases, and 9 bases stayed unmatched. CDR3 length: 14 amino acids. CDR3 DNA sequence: TGTGCCAGCAGCGGAGGACAGGGTTGGGGTGGCTACACCTTC. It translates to CASSGGQGWGGYTF.

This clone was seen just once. DNA of the CDR3: TGCGCCAGCAGCCAGCAAGAGAACACTGAAGCTTTCTTT. This encodes CASSQQENTEAFF. The V gene is TRBV5-1, the J gene TRBJ1-1; D call uncertain. The CDR3 is 13 residues long. Trimming removed 4 bases at V and 1 base at J, with 8 bases between. The germline V gene has CDR1 SGHRS and CDR2 YFSETQ. The full variable domain, with the rest looked up from reference TRBV5-1 and TRBJ1-1, is KAGVTQTPRYLIKTRGQQVTLSCSPISGHRSVSWYQQTPGQGLQFLFEYFSETQRNKGNFPGRFSGRQFSNSRSEMNVSTLELGDSALYLCASSQQENTEAFFGQGTRLTVV.

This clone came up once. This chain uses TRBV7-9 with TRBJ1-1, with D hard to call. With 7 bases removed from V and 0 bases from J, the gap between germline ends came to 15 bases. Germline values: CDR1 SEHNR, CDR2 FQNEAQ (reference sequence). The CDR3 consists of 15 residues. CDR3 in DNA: TGTGCCAGCACCTACTTAGGGCGGGTGAACACTGAAGCTTTCTTT. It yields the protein CASTYLGRVNTEAFF.

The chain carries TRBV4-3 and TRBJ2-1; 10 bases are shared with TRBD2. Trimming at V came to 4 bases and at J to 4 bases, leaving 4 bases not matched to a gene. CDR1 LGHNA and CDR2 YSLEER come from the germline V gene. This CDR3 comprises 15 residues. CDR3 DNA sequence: TGCGCCAGCAGCCCAGCGGGGGGGCAATACAATGAGCAGTTCTTC. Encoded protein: CASSPAGGQYNEQFF.

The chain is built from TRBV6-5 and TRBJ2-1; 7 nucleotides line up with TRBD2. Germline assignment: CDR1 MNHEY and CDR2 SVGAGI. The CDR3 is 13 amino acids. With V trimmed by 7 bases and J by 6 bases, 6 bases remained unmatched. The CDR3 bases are TGTGCCAGCAACCCGCGGGGGTTCAATGAGCAGTTCTTC. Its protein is CASNPRGFNEQFF.

CDR3 loop: CASRSFGLQGPNYGYTF. CDR3 sequence (DNA): TGTGCCAGTAGGAGCTTCGGGTTACAGGGCCCTAACTATGGCTACACCTTC. This chain links TRBV19 with TRBJ1-2, with a weak D call TRBD1 (6 bases). This CDR3 is 17 amino acids long. Between the trimmed V and J ends, which lost 6 bases and 0 bases, there was a span of 20 bases. From germline, CDR1 is LNHDA and CDR2 SQIVND (reference sequence).

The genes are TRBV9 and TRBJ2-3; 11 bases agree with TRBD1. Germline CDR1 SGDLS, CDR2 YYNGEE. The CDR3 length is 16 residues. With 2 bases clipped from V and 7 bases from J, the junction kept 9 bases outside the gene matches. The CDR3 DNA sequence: TGTGCCAGCAGCGTCGCGGGACAGGGGGTACGAAATACGCAGTATTTT. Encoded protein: CASSVAGQGVRNTQYF.

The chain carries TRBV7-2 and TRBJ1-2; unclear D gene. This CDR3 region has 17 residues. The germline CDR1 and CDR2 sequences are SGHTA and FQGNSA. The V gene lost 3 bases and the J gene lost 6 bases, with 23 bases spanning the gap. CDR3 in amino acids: CASSLAPRVTYANGYTF. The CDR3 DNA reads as TGTGCCAGCAGCTTGGCCCCAAGGGTGACCTACGCAAATGGCTACACCTTC.

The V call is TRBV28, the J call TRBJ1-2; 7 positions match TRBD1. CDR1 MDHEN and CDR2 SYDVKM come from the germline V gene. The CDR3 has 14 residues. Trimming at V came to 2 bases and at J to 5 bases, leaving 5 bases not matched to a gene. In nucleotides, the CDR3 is TGTGCCAGCAGTTTAGGGGACAGATTGTATGGCTACACCTTC. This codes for CASSLGDRLYGYTF.

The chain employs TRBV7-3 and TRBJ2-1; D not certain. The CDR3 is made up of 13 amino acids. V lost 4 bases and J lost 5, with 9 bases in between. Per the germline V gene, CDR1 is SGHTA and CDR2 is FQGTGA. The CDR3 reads CASSSSNHNEQFF. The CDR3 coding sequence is TGTGCCAGCAGCTCCTCTAACCACAATGAGCAGTTCTTC.

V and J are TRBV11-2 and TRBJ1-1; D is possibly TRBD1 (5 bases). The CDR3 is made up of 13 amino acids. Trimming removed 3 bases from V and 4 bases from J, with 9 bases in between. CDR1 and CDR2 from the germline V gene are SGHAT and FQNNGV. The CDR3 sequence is CASSFQGGTEAFF. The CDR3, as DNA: TGTGCCAGCAGCTTCCAGGGTGGCACTGAAGCTTTCTTT.

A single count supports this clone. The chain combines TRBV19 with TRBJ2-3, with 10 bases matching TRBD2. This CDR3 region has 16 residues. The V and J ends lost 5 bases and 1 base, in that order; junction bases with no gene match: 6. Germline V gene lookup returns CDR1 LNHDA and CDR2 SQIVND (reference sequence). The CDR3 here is CASSSRTSGGTDTQYF. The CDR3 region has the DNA TGTGCCAGTAGTTCCCGAACTAGCGGGGGCACAGATACGCAGTATTTT.

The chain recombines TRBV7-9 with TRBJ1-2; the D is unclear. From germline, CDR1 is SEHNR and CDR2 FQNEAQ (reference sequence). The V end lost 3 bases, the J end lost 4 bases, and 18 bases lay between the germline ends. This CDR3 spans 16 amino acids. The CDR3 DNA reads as TGTGCCAGCAGCTTCAGATCTAGTCCTGAATTCTATGGCTACACCTTC. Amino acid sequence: CASSFRSSPEFYGYTF.

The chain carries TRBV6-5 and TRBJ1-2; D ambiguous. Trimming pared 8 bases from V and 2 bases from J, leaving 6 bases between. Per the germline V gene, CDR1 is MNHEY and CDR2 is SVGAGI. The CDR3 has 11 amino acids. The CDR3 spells CASFQNYGYTF. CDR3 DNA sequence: TGTGCCAGCTTTCAGAACTATGGCTACACCTTC.